The TCR beta chain under discussion was sequenced for a study of shared clonotypes between healthy human individuals. Comment on this clone: What it binds is unknown. The identical CDR3 is also encoded by other nucleotide sequences in the sample.

Broader study findings: Naive CD4 clonotypes overlapped across a handful of donors at roughly 5%.

The germline V and J ends were trimmed by 2 bases and 4 bases, with 3 bases remaining between them. The germline CDR1 and CDR2 sequences are SEHNR and FQNEAQ (reference sequence). The CDR3 is 11 residues long. Some clones are missing from TCRdb's copy, which holds only in-frame ones; the method was immunoSEQ multiplex PCR. The table has 650,000 to 700,000 clones, about 90% seen once. The chain links TRBV7-9 to TRBJ2-7; D unclear. Sequencing was done on a sample of memory CD8+ T cells from PBMCs. Subset in this sample: CD45RO+ cells pooled with CCR7-negative TemRA cells. The TCR comes from a young man in good health. Some clones in this sample may be carry-over from other donors' samples. This chain's CDR3 is CASSLTYEQYF. The CDR3 bases are TGTGCCAGCAGCTTAACGTACGAGCAGTACTTC.